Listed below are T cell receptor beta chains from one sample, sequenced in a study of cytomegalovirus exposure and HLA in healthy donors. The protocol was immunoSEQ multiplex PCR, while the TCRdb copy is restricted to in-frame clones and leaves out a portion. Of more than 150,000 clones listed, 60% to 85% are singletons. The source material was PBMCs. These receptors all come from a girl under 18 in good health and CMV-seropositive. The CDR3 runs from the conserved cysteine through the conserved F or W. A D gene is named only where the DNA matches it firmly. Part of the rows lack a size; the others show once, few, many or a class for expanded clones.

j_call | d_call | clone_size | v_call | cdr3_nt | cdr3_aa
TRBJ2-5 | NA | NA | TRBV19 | TGTGCCAGTTCCCTCCGAGGGCGCCAAGAGACCCAGTACTTC | CASSLRGRQETQYF
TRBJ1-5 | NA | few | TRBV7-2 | TGTGCCAGCAGCCCAACCCCGGGGGAAAATCAGCCCCAGCATTTT | CASSPTPGENQPQHF
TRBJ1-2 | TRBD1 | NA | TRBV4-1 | TGCGCCAGCAGCCAAGTCACAGGGGGCCTCTATGGCTACACCTTC | CASSQVTGGLYGYTF
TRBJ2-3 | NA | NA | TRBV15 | TGTGCCACCAGCCCTAACACAGATACGCAGTATTTT | CATSPNTDTQYF
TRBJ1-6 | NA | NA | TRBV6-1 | TGTGCCAGCAGTGAAACGGGGGGGGGTGGGTCACCCCTCCACTTT | CASSETGGGGSPLHF
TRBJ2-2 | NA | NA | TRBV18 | TGTGCCAGCTCACCAAGCAGGGTAGACACCGGGGAGCTGTTTTTT | CASSPSRVDTGELFF
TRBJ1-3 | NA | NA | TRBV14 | TGTGCCAGCAGCCCCTATTTATCTTCTGGAAACACCATATATTTT | CASSPYLSSGNTIYF
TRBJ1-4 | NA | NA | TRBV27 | TGTGCCAGCAGTGCTCCAGGGAAGATTACCCTTGATAAACTGTTTTTT | CASSAPGKITLDKLFF
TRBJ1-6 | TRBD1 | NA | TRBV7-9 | TGTGCCAGCAGCTTATACAGGGGTCCTAATTCACCCCTCCACTTT | CASSLYRGPNSPLHF
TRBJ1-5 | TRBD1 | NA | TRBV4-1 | TGCGCCAGCAGCCAACCGGGACAGGGGGCGGGCCAGGCCCAGCATTTT | CASSQPGQGAGQAQHF
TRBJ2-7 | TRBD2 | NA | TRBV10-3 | TGTGCCATCAGCCCTCTAGCGGGGGGGCCTCGGAGCGAGCAGTACTTC | CAISPLAGGPRSEQYF
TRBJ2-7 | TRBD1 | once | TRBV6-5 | TGTGCCAGCAGCAAGGACAGGACTTACGAGCAGTACTTC | CASSKDRTYEQYF
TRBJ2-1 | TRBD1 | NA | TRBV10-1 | TGCGCCAGCAGTGAGCCTCCGGGACAGCACGTTAGGGAGCAGTTCTTC | CASSEPPGQHVREQFF
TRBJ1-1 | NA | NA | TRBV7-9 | TGTGCCAGCAGCTACACGGGACTGGAAGCTTTCTTT | CASSYTGLEAFF
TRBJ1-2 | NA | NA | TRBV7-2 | TGTGCCAGCAGCTCCCTAGGAGCCCTTAACTATGGCTACACCTTC | CASSSLGALNYGYTF
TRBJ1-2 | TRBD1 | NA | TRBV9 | TGTGCCAGCAGCGTGGAGGGGGCCGCCCTTTATGGCTACACCTTC | CASSVEGAALYGYTF
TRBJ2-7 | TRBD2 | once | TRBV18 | TGTGCCAGCTCACCACCGTTCCGGGGAACCGGGAGGGAGCAGTACTTC | CASSPPFRGTGREQYF
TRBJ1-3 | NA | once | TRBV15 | TGTGCCACCAGGACGGACACCTACTCTGGAAACACCATATATTTT | CATRTDTYSGNTIYF
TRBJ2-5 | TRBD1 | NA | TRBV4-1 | TGCGCCAGCAGCTATACCACAGGGGGCGCTTCCCAAGAGACCCAGTACTTC | CASSYTTGGASQETQYF
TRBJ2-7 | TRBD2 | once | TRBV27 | TGTGCCAGCAGTTTATCGAAGGGGACTAGCGGTACTTACGAGCAGTACTTC | CASSLSKGTSGTYEQYF
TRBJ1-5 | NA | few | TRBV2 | TGTGCCAGCAGTGCCCCCAGACATAGCAATCAGCCCCAGCATTTT | CASSAPRHSNQPQHF
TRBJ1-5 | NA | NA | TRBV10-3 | TGTGCCATCGGGCCTCCATCGCCTCAGCCCCAGCATTTT | CAIGPPSPQPQHF
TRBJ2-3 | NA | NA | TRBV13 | TGTGCCAGCAGCCCTCAAGCCCTCATAACAGATACGCAGTATTTT | CASSPQALITDTQYF
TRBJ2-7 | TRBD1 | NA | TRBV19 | TGTGCCAGTAGCCCCACCGTGGGACAGGGGTCGCAGTACTTC | CASSPTVGQGSQYF
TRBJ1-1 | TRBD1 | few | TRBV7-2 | TGTGCCAGCAGCTTAGTCCAGGGGGTGAACACTGAAGCTTTCTTT | CASSLVQGVNTEAFF
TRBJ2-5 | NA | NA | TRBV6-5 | TGTGCCAGCAGCCAGGGGCGAGAGACCCAGTACTTC | CASSQGRETQYF
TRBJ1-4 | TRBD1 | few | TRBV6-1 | TGTGCCAGCAAGGGACAGGTTAATGAAAAACTGTTTTTT | CASKGQVNEKLFF
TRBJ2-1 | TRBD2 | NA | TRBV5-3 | TGTGCCAGAAGCTTGGTTGAGAGCGGGGGGTTGGAGCAGTTCTTC | CARSLVESGGLEQFF
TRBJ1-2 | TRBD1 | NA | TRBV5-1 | TGCGCCAGCAGCCCGGCCGACGGGAGGACAGGGGGCTATGGCTACACCTTC | CASSPADGRTGGYGYTF
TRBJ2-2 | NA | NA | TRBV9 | TGTGCCAGCAGCGTAGGGGGAGGAACCGGGGAGCTGTTTTTT | CASSVGGGTGELFF
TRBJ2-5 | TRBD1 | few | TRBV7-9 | TGTGCCAGCAGCTCAGGGGGCGCTGGGGAGACCCAGTACTTC | CASSSGGAGETQYF
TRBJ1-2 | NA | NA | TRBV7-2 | TGTGCCAGCAGCTTGGGACTTCGGCAAAACTATGGCTACACCTTC | CASSLGLRQNYGYTF
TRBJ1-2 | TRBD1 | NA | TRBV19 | TGTGCCAGTAGACCAGGGGGCAGATTGGGAGGCTACACCTTC | CASRPGGRLGGYTF